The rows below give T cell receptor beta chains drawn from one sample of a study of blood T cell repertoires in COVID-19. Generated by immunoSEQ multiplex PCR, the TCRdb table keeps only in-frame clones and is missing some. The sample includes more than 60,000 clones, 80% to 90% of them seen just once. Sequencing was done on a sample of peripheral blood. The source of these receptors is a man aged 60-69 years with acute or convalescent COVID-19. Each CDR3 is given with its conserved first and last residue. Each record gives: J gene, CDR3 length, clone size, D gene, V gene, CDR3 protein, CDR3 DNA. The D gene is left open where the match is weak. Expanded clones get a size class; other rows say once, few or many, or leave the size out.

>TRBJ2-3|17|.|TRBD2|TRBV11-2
CASSLRLAGVRTDTQYF
TGTGCCAGCAGCTTACGATTAGCGGGCGTCAGGACAGATACGCAGTATTTT
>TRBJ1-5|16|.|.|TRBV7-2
CASSLSRELGNQPQHF
TGTGCCAGCAGCTTAAGTCGGGAATTAGGAAATCAGCCCCAGCATTTT
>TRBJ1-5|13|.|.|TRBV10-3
CAISQPPGENQHF
TGTGCCATCAGTCAACCACCGGGGGAGAACCAGCATTTT
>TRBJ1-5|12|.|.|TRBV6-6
CASRRTDQPQHF
TGTGCCAGCAGAAGGACAGATCAGCCCCAGCATTTT
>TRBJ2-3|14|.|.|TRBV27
CAAKRASLSDTQYF
TGTGCCGCCAAACGGGCTAGCCTATCGGATACGCAGTATTTT
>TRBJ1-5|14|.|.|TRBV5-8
CASSLPGSNQPQHF
TGTGCCAGCAGCTTGCCGGGAAGCAATCAGCCCCAGCATTTT
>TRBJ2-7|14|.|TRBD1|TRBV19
CASRQTGKTNEQYF
TGTGCCAGTAGGCAGACAGGGAAGACCAACGAGCAGTACTTC
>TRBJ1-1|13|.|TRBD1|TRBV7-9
CASSFQGATEAFF
TGTGCCAGCAGCTTTCAGGGGGCCACTGAAGCTTTCTTT
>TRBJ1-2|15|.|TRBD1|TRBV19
CASSPLDRTNYGYTF
TGTGCCAGTAGTCCGTTGGACAGGACCAACTATGGCTACACCTTC
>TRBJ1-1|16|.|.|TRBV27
CASTPGFGLMNTEAFF
TGTGCCAGCACCCCGGGGTTTGGACTAATGAACACTGAAGCTTTCTTT
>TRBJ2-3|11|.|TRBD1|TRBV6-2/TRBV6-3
CASSAGDRQYF
TGTGCCAGCAGTGCCGGGGACAGGCAGTATTTT
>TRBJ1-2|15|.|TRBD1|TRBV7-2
CASSPRTGDHYGYTF
TGTGCCAGCAGCCCCCGGACAGGGGATCACTATGGCTACACCTTC
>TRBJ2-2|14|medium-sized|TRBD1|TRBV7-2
CASSLATGLGELFF
TGTGCCAGCAGCTTAGCGACAGGGTTAGGGGAGCTGTTTTTT
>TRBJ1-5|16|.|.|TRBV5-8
CASSLAGRGSYQPQHF
TGTGCCAGCAGCTTGGCCGGCAGGGGTAGTTATCAGCCCCAGCATTTT
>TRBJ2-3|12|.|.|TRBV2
CASSPSTDTQYF
TGTGCCAGCAGTCCCTCCACAGATACGCAGTATTTT
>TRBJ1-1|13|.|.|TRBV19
CASSIEPNTEAFF
TGTGCCAGTAGTATCGAGCCGAACACTGAAGCTTTCTTT
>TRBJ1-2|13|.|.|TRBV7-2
CASTDGGSSGYTF
TGTGCCAGCACCGACGGGGGGTCGAGCGGCTACACCTTC
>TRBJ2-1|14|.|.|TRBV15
CATSREQGIDEQFF
TGTGCCACCAGCAGAGAACAGGGTATCGATGAGCAGTTCTTC
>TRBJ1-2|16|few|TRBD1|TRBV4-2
CASSQEFSAGGYGYTF
TGTGCCAGCAGCCAAGAGTTCTCGGCAGGGGGCTATGGCTACACCTTC
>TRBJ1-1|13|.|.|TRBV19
CASSPNRGTEAFF
TGTGCCAGTAGTCCAAATAGGGGCACTGAAGCTTTCTTT
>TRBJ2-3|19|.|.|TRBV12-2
CASRLGDTGLAGGVCTQYF
TGTGCAAGTCGCTTAGGAGACACGGGACTAGCGGGGGGGGTGTGTACGCAGTATTTT
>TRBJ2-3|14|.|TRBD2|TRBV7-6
CASSLGAGGDTQYF
TGTGCCAGCAGCTTAGGAGCGGGGGGGGATACGCAGTATTTT
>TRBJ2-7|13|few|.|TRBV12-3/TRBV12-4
CASSFDRSYEQYF
TGTGCCAGCAGTTTTGACAGGAGCTACGAGCAGTACTTC
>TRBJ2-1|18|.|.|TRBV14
CASSQLGSVGSSYNEQFF
TGTGCCAGCAGCCAATTAGGGTCCGTGGGGAGCTCCTACAATGAGCAGTTCTTC
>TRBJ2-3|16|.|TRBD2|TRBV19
CASSIIAGGLTDTQYF
TGTGCCAGTAGTATAATAGCGGGGGGACTCACAGATACGCAGTATTTT
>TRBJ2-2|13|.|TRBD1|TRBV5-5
CASSPGQTGELFF
TGTGCCAGCAGCCCGGGACAGACCGGGGAGCTGTTTTTT
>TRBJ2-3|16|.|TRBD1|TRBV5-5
CASRRNRDSFFTTQYF
TGTGCCAGCAGACGAAACCGGGACAGCTTTTTTACTACGCAGTATTTT
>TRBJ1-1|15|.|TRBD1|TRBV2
CASSEQGAPNTEAFF
TGTGCCAGCAGTGAGCAGGGGGCTCCGAACACTGAAGCTTTCTTT